The 27 T cell receptor beta chains reported below all come from one sample, sequenced in a study of T-cell reconstitution after alpha-beta-depleted transplantation in children. Library preparation (for TCRbeta) was performed with unique molecular identifiers. From the PCR reads, TCRdb called clonotypes with MiXCR, one entry per CDR3 protein. The table shows 250,000 or so distinct CDR3 sequences, with 6.5% to 10% occurring only once. Sequenced material: PBMCs, mostly from graft donor cells, taken 180 days after TCRalphabeta/CD19-depleted stem cell transplant. The source is a male patient between 10 and 17 years old who had a stem cell transplant for acute lymphoblastic leukemia, so the T cells may come from the graft donor.

This clonotype occurred many times. The rearrangement uses TRBV20-1 and TRBJ2-3, with D possibly being TRBD1 (6 bases). Germline V lookup: CDR1 DFQATT, CDR2 SNEGSKA (reference sequence). CDR3 length: 13 residues. Trimming left V 5 bases short and J 3 bases short, with 12 bases between. The CDR3 nucleotides read TGCAGTGCTTTGAACAGGGAAACAGATACGCAGTATTTT. Amino acids: CSALNRETDTQYF.

This clonotype has ten or more counts. The chain recombines TRBV2 with TRBJ2-1, with 10 bases identical to TRBD1. Unmatched junction bases numbered 0, after V lost 6 bases and J lost 4 bases. Germline values: CDR1 SNHLY, CDR2 FYNNEI. The CDR3 is 13 amino acids. The DNA of the CDR3 is TGTGCCAGCAGGGACAGGGGGTACAATGAGCAGTTCTTC. The encoded protein is CASRDRGYNEQFF.

The table lists this clonotype with many counts. This rearrangement joins TRBV10-3 to TRBJ2-5, with 7 nucleotides matching TRBD1. The CDR3 length is 16 residues. Unmatched junction bases numbered 12, after V lost 7 bases and J lost 1 base. Germline CDR1 reads ENHRY; CDR2 reads SYGVKD. CDR3 bases: TGTGCCATCAAAGCAGGCTCGAGGGGGCCCCAAGAGACCCAGTACTTC. Its translation: CAIKAGSRGPQETQYF.

This clonotype was seen at least ten times. The gene calls are TRBV27 and TRBJ2-2; tentatively, D is TRBD1 (6 bases). The CDR3 totals 14 residues. Germline values: CDR1 MNHEY, CDR2 SMNVEV (reference sequence). V lost 6 bases and J lost 6, with 14 bases in between. CDR3 protein: CASRAVQGPGELFF. In DNA, the CDR3 is TGTGCCAGCAGAGCTGTACAGGGTCCCGGGGAGCTGTTTTTT.

This clonotype showed up many times. The rearrangement uses TRBV6-5 and TRBJ2-2; 10 positions agree with TRBD1. The CDR3 runs 15 residues. Germline V gives CDR1 MNHEY, CDR2 SVGAGI. V gave up 6 bases and J gave up 3 bases; unmatched junction bases: 4. The chain's CDR3 is CASRAGTGDTGELFF. CDR3 nucleotides: TGTGCCAGCAGGGCCGGGACAGGGGACACCGGGGAGCTGTTTTTT.

The sample holds many counts of this clonotype. CDR3 residues: CASSLLGGTKNIQYF. CDR3 nucleotide sequence: TGTGCCAGCAGTTTATTGGGGGGAACCAAAAACATTCAGTACTTC. The chain combines TRBV12-3 or TRBV12-4 with TRBJ2-4; TRBD2 might be the D (6 bases). This CDR3 is 15 amino acids long. V was cut by 2 bases and J by 2 bases, with 10 bases left in between.

At least ten counts were recorded for this clonotype. This chain links TRBV6-5 with TRBJ2-5; D not certain. Germline lookup yields CDR1 MNHEY and CDR2 SVGAGI. Trimming pared 5 bases from V and 7 bases from J, leaving 29 bases between. The CDR3 consists of 18 residues. The CDR3: CASSPPEASPAGRATQYF. The CDR3 coding sequence is TGTGCCAGCAGTCCCCCAGAGGCGTCCCCCGCAGGAAGAGCGACCCAGTACTTC.

This clonotype appeared many times. The chain couples TRBV11-2 to TRBJ1-1; D is unresolved. Trimming shortened V by 3 bases and J by 7 bases, and 12 bases separated the two germline ends. Per germline, CDR1 SGHAT and CDR2 FQNNGV. This CDR3 region has 13 residues. The CDR3 DNA is TGTGCCAGCAGCTTGGGAACGGTTCGTGAAGCTTTCTTT. Its protein is CASSLGTVREAFF.

This clonotype was observed many times. V is TRBV7-9 and J is TRBJ1-4; no clear D. The CDR3 contains 14 residues. V dropped 5 bases and J dropped 8 bases, with 15 bases sitting between them. From germline, CDR1 is SEHNR and CDR2 FQNEAQ (reference sequence). The CDR3 here is CASSPRVVTEKLFF. The CDR3 nucleotides read TGTGCCAGCAGCCCCCGGGTGGTCACCGAAAAACTGTTTTTT.

The gene calls are TRBV7-2 and TRBJ1-6, with 9 bases lining up with TRBD1. The CDR3 totals 16 residues. Germline-derived CDR1 and CDR2 are SGHTA and FQGNSA. J gave up 7 bases and V 5 bases, and 9 bases lay outside the gene matches. The CDR3 nucleotides are TGTGCCAGCAGCCTCGAGGGGGACAGGGCGAATTCACCCCTCCACTTT. It is translated as CASSLEGDRANSPLHF. The variable domain in full, with the rest retrieved from reference TRBV7-2 and TRBJ1-6, is GAGVSQSPSNKVTEKGKDVELRCDPISGHTALYWYRQSLGQGLEFLIYFQGNSAPDKSGLPSDRFSAERTGGSVSTLTIQRTQQEDSAVYLCASSLEGDRANSPLHFGNGTRLTVT.

Many counts were recorded for this clonotype. J is TRBJ1-5 and V is TRBV12-3 or TRBV12-4; no definite D call. The V end was cut by 3 bases, the J end by 2 bases, with 11 bases between. The CDR3 is made up of 15 amino acids. CDR3 loop: CASSFNSRGNQPQHF. The CDR3 DNA reads TGTGCCAGCAGTTTTAATTCGAGAGGCAATCAGCCCCAGCATTTT.

This clonotype has at least ten counts. The chain is built from TRBV5-1 and TRBJ2-6, with 8 bases that match TRBD1. The V and J ends lost 5 bases and 2 bases, in that order; junction bases with no gene match: 3. From germline, CDR1 is SGHRS and CDR2 YFSETQ. The CDR3 sequence is 15 residues long. The CDR3 spells CASSVRGPGANVLTF. The CDR3 region has the DNA TGCGCCAGCAGTGTCAGGGGGCCTGGGGCCAACGTCCTGACTTTC.

This clonotype came up many times. This rearrangement joins TRBV14 to TRBJ2-1, with D unresolved. Germline V gene data show CDR1 as SGHDN and CDR2 as FVKESK. V lost 2 bases and J 0 bases, leaving 8 bases between the germline ends. The CDR3 has 15 residues. This chain's CDR3 is CASSQKGSSYNEQFF. DNA of the CDR3: TGTGCCAGCAGCCAAAAGGGTAGCTCCTACAATGAGCAGTTCTTC.

At least ten counts were recorded for this clonotype. Here the CDR3 reads CASSSRDAKNIQYF. In DNA, the CDR3 is TGTGCCAGCAGCTCCAGGGACGCCAAAAACATTCAGTACTTC. The gene calls are TRBV27 and TRBJ2-4, with D perhaps TRBD1 or TRBD2 (5 bases each). The CDR3 is made up of 14 amino acids. The V gene's germline CDR1 is MNHEY and CDR2 SMNVEV (reference sequence). The V end lost 6 bases, the J end lost 1 base, and 10 bases lay between the germline ends.

This clonotype was seen repeatedly, ten times or more. This chain joins TRBV13 and TRBJ2-6, with TRBD1 as a possible D gene (5 bases). This CDR3 contains 15 residues. V lost 5 bases, J lost 1 base, and 9 bases lay in between. Germline assignment: CDR1 PRHDT and CDR2 FYEKMQ (reference sequence). CDR3 sequence (DNA): TGTGCCAGCAGCCCTAGGGGTTCTGGGGCCAACGTCCTGACTTTC. Translating gives CASSPRGSGANVLTF.

Ten or more counts support this clonotype. The CDR3 nucleotides are TGCAGCGTTGATTCCCAGGGTGTTGGCGAGCAGTACTTC. Its translation is CSVDSQGVGEQYF. The genes are TRBV29-1 and TRBJ2-7; D might be TRBD1 (5 bases). Deletions cut 3 bases from V and 6 bases from J, with 15 bases between. Germline lookup yields CDR1 SQVTM and CDR2 ANQGSEA. The CDR3 extends over 13 amino acids.

This clonotype was seen repeatedly, ten times or more. The CDR3 here is CAIGGTGVGYGYTF. As DNA, the CDR3 is TGTGCCATCGGCGGGACAGGGGTTGGCTATGGCTACACCTTC. The rearrangement uses TRBV10-3 and TRBJ1-2, with TRBD1 matching 10 bases. V was clipped by 8 bases and J by 4 bases; unmatched bases: 7. Per the germline V gene, CDR1 is ENHRY and CDR2 is SYGVKD. CDR3 length: 14 amino acids.

In this sample, this clonotype turned up many times. This chain connects TRBV12-3 or TRBV12-4 to TRBJ2-7; D is unclear. V was shortened by 5 bases and J by 0 bases, with 8 bases between the two germline ends. CDR3 size: 13 residues. The CDR3 sequence: CASSGRNSYEQYF. CDR3 DNA sequence: TGTGCCAGCAGTGGCAGGAACTCCTACGAGCAGTACTTC.

This clonotype was seen repeatedly, ten times or more. The chain has TRBV9 and TRBJ2-7; tentatively, D is TRBD1 (5 bases). The CDR3 covers 13 residues. The germline V gene encodes CDR1 SGDLS and CDR2 YYNGEE. V lost 4 bases and J 6 bases, leaving 14 bases between the germline ends. CDR3 coding DNA: TGTGCCAGCAGCCCAGGGAAACCGACCGAGCAGTACTTC. It encodes CASSPGKPTEQYF.

This clonotype was seen a handful of times. The chain employs TRBV6-5 and TRBJ2-7, with D tentatively TRBD2 (7 bases). CDR1 MNHEY and CDR2 SVGAGI come from the germline V gene. The CDR3 length is 14 residues. V was shortened by 2 bases and J by 6 bases, with 14 bases between the two germline ends. The CDR3 here is CASSYEGGVVEQYF. CDR3 in DNA: TGTGCCAGCAGTTACGAAGGGGGGGTAGTCGAGCAGTACTTC.

This clonotype occurred many times. The chain uses TRBV4-3 and TRBJ2-5; the match to TRBD1 covers 8 bases. The germline CDR1 and CDR2 sequences are LGHNA and YSLEER. This CDR3 is built from 16 residues. The junction had 7 bases not matched to a gene; V was cut back by 1 base and J by 3 bases. CDR3 sequence (DNA): TGCGCCAGCAGCCAAGTCGTGACAGGGGAGGAAGAGACCCAGTACTTC. It is translated as CASSQVVTGEEETQYF.

This clonotype occurred many times. The chain employs TRBV12-3 or TRBV12-4 and TRBJ2-1, with D hard to call. V lost 3 bases and J lost 4, with 10 bases in between. The CDR3 consists of 14 residues. The CDR3 here is CASSFLGYYNEQFF. The CDR3 DNA is TGTGCCAGCAGTTTTTTAGGTTATTACAATGAGCAGTTCTTC.

At least ten counts were recorded for this clonotype. The chain carries TRBV6-1 and TRBJ1-2; D ambiguous. The CDR3 contains 13 residues. V lost 3 bases and J lost 5, with 10 bases in between. Germline CDR1 reads MNHNS; CDR2 reads SASEGT. CDR3 DNA: TGTGCCAGCAGTGACCTGGCGAGTTATGGCTACACCTTC. It specifies CASSDLASYGYTF.

This clonotype was counted many times. J is TRBJ1-4 and V is TRBV21-1; TRBD1, the D gene given by the table, was not confirmed from the DNA. TRBV21-1 is tagged as a pseudogene. The CDR3 is 15 residues long. The CDR3 loop reads CASSKEDSLNEKLFF. The CDR3, as DNA: TGTGCCAGCAGCAAAGAGGACAGTCTTAATGAAAAACTGTTTTTT.

This clonotype has ten or more counts. J is TRBJ2-7 and V is TRBV28; D possibly corresponds to TRBD1 (5 bases). CDR1 is MDHEN, CDR2 SYDVKM, per germline. This CDR3 region has 14 residues. V was clipped by 2 bases and J by 4 bases, with 12 bases between them. The DNA for the CDR3 is TGTGCCAGCAGTTTAATAGGACAAGAATACGAGCAGTACTTC. Translated, it gives CASSLIGQEYEQYF.

This clonotype has a count of ten or more. This sequence joins TRBV20-1 and TRBJ2-2; D could derive from TRBD1 or TRBD2 (5 bases each). The CDR3 contains 12 residues. CDR1 and CDR2 (germline): DFQATT, SNEGSKA (reference sequence). The germline V and J ends were trimmed by 3 bases and 8 bases, with 10 bases remaining between them. The CDR3 sequence is CSARGVTGELFF. In nucleotides, the CDR3 is TGCAGTGCTAGGGGGGTAACGGGGGAGCTGTTTTTT.

This clonotype showed up many times. The J gene is TRBJ2-3, the V gene TRBV4-3; the D gene is possibly TRBD2 (5 bases). Germline CDR1 reads LGHNA; CDR2 reads YSLEER. This CDR3 has 14 residues. Between the trimmed V and J ends, which lost 4 bases and 6 bases, there was a span of 14 bases. In nucleotides, the CDR3 is TGCGCCAGCAGCCCAGGACTGGTGGGGGATACGCAGTATTTT. Its protein is CASSPGLVGDTQYF.